This T cell receptor (beta chain) was observed in a study of T cell responses to AZD1222 COVID-19 vaccine (dated by TCRdb to the early 2020s). Regarding the research as a whole: AZD1222 recipients with second doses at about 4 weeks or about 12 weeks were pooled, because spike-specific TCR depth and breadth did not differ between schedules. Trial participants were enrolled by age into 18-55, 56-69 and 70-plus year subgroups, with approximately 150, 30 and 60 TCR-sequenced participants respectively. A total of 233 trial participants underwent TCR sequencing, of whom about 200 had received two doses of AZD1222 and around 25 had received two doses of the MenACWY control vaccine. Study-wide findings and limitations: No day 14 peak-response samples were available, so repertoires were characterized only after the peak T cell response. Conclusions about previously exposed vaccinees are limited, since just a handful of AZD1222 recipients were seropositive for SARS-CoV-2 at baseline. In the small 56-69-year group, the increase in depth fell short of significance, most likely because of low power. Epitopes outside the regions mutated in the B.1.351 and B.1.1.7 variants were reportedly recognized by nearly half of the unique spike-specific TCRs. Participants were mostly white British and included more females than males, and it was suggested by the authors that clonal diversity may have been underestimated. A significant rise in spike-specific TCR breadth and depth was observed after two AZD1222 doses relative to day 0 and relative to MenACWY recipients. The vaccine-associated CD4 TCRs covered the entire spike protein, and the dominant responses fell in regions 160-218 and 743-854.

V has 3 bases trimmed and J has 4 bases trimmed; junction bases matching no gene number 4. The CDR1 and CDR2 encoded by the germline V gene (reference sequence) are LNHNV and YYDKDF. The CDR3 measures 16 amino acids from cysteine to phenylalanine. Only the CDR3 DNA stays, 48 bases, in frame from base 1. The CDR3 regions of human TCRbeta chains were analyzed by immunosequencing. The authors' analysis ran thus. TCRs in the repertoires were matched against a reference library of SARS-CoV-2-specific TCRs that had been generated with the MIRA antigen-specificity platform. Breadth meant the fraction of unique TCRs that were SARS-CoV-2-associated, whereas depth meant the fraction of total T cells that were SARS-CoV-2-associated. Using the MIRA data, each spike-specific TCR was mapped to the spike region that the TCR reacts to and placed in a CD4 or CD8 class. Log10-transformed breadth and depth values were compared by one-way ANOVA with Sidak's multiple comparisons tests. Imported from immuneACCESS, the table was reduced by TCRdb to in-frame sequences with V and J called. These copies leave out some clones; in studies compared against another copy, an unresolved V gene accounts for under half, and the cause of the remainder is not known. V and J calls and clone size follow that table, whereas D and trimming were derived from the DNA. The table for this sample lists under 110,000 clones; roughly 87% of them were counted only once. The ten largest clonotypes hold 16% of the sample.

Worth noting for this clone: Its antigen remains unidentified. Base-call qualities are not available, and no considerably larger clone is one nucleotide away.

The time point label here, explained by the study, means: baseline before first vaccination. Vaccinee samples were obtained from the UK trials COV001 and COV002, which included a single-blind randomized controlled phase 2/3 trial of AZD1222 (ChAdOx1 nCoV-19) in healthy adults. For TCRbeta chain sequencing, PBMC samples from trial participants were taken at day 0 and at day 28 after the second dose. The sequence derives from an adult in good health. The V and J genes are TRBV15 and TRBJ2-7; the central 15 bases match TRBD2. The specimen was peripheral blood, collected on day 0 of AZD1222 vaccination. The bases read TGTGCCACCAGCAGCTGGGGGACTAGCGGGAGGTACGAGCAGTACTTC. The resulting protein is CATSSWGTSGRYEQYF.